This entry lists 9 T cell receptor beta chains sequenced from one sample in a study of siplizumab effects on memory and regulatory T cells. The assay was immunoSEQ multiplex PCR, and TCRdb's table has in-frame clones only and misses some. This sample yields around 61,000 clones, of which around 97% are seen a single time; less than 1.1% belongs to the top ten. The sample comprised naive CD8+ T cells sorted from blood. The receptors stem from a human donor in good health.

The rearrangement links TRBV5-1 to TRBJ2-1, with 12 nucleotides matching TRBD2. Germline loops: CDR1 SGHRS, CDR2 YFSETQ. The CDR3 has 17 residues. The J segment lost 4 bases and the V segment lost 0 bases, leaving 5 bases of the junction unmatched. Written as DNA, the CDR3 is TGCGCCAGCAGCTTGGGTCTAGCGGGAGGGTATTACAATGAGCAGTTCTTC. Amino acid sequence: CASSLGLAGGYYNEQFF.

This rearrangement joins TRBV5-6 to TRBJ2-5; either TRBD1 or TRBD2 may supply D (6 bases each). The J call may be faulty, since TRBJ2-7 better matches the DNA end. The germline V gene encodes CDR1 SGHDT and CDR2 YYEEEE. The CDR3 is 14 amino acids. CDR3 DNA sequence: TGTGCCAGCAGCAGGGGGGCCTATTCCTACGAGCAGTACTTC. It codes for CASSRGAYSYEQYF.

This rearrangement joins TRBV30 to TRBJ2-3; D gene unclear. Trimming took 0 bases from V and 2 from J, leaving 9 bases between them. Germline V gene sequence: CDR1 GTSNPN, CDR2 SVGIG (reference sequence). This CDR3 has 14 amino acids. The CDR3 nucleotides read TGTGCCTGGAGTGTTATAGCAAACACAGATACGCAGTATTTT. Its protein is CAWSVIANTDTQYF.

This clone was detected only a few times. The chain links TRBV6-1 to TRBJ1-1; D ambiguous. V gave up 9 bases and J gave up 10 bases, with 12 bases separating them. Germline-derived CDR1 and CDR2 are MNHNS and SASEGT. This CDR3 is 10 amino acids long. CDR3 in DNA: TGTGCCAGTGGAGGCGGTGGAGCTTTCTTT. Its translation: CASGGGGAFF.

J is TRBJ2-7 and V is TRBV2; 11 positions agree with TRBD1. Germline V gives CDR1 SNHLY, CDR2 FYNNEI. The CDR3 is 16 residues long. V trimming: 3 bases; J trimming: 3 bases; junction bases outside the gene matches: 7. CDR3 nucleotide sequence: TGTGCCAGCAGTGAGCATCGGGACAGGGGGGGCTACGAGCAGTACTTC. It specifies CASSEHRDRGGYEQYF.

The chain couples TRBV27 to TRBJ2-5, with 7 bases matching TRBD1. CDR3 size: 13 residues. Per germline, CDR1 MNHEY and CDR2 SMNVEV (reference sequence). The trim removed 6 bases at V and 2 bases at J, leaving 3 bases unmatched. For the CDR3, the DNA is TGTGCCAGCAGAGACAGGGAACAAGAGACCCAGTACTTC. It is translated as CASRDREQETQYF.

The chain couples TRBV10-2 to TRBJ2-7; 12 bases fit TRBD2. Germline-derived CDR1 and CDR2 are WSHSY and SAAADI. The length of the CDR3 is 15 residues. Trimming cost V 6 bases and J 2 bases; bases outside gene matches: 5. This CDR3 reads CASSAGLAGAYEQYF. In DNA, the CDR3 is TGCGCCAGCAGCGCGGGACTAGCGGGCGCCTACGAGCAGTACTTC.

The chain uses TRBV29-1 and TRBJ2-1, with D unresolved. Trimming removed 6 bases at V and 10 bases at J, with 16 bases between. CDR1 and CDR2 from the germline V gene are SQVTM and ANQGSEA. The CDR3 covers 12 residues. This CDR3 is CSVEPNTDEQFF. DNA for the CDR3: TGCAGCGTCGAACCTAACACAGACGAGCAGTTCTTC.

CDR3 bases: TGCAGCGTTAACGACGGCAATGAGCAGTTCTTC. Translated, it gives CSVNDGNEQFF. V is TRBV29-1 and J is TRBJ2-1; D is undetermined. V was clipped by 5 bases and J by 6 bases, with 8 bases between them. CDR3 length: 11 amino acids. The germline CDR1 and CDR2 sequences are SQVTM and ANQGSEA.